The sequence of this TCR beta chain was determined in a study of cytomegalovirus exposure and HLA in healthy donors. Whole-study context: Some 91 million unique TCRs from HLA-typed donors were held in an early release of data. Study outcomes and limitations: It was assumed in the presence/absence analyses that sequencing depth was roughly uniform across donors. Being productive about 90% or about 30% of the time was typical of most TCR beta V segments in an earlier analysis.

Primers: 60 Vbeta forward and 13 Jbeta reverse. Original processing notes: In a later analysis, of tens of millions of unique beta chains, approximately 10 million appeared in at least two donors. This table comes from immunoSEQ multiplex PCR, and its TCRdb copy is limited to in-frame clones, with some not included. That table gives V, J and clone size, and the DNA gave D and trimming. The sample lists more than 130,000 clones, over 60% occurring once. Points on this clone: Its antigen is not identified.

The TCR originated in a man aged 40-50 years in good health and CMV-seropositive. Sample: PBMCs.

Written as DNA, the CDR3 is TGTGCCAGCAGAGGTCGGGGTCTCGTATCCGGGGAGCTGTTTTTT. Translating it yields CASRGRGLVSGELFF. The chain combines TRBV6-5 with TRBJ2-2, with a weak D call TRBD2 (5 bases). The V gene lost 6 bases and the J gene lost 6 bases, with 17 bases spanning the gap. Germline V lookup: CDR1 MNHEY, CDR2 SVGAGI. The length of the CDR3 is 15 residues.